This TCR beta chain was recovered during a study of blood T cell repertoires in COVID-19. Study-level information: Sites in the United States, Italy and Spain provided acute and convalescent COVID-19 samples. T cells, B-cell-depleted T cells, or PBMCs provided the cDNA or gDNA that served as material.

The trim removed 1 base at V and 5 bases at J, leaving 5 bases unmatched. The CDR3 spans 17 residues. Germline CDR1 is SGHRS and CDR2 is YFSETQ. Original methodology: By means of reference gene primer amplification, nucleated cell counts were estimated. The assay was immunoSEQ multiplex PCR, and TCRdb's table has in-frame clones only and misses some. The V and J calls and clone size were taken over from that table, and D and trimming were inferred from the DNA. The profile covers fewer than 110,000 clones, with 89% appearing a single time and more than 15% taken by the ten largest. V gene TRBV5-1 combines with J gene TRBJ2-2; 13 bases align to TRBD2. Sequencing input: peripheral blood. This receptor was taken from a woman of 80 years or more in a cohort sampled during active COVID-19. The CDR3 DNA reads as TGCGCCAGCAGCTTGACTAGCGGGGGGGCTTTTACCGGGGAGCTGTTTTTT. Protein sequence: CASSLTSGGAFTGELFF.